Listed below are T cell receptor beta chains from one sample, sequenced in a study of T cell responses to AZD1222 COVID-19 vaccine. TCRdb's table, derived via immunoSEQ multiplex PCR, lists solely in-frame clones and lacks some. The sample lists roughly 150,000 clones, less than 95% seen once, with over 1.3% in the top ten. The source was peripheral blood, collected on day 0 of AZD1222 vaccination. These receptors were collected from an adult in good health. CDR3s include the opening cysteine and the closing phenylalanine or tryptophan. A D gene is named only where the DNA matches it firmly. The listing skips clone size in some rows; elsewhere it reads once, few, many or a size class.

j_call clone_size v_call d_call cdr3_aa cdr3_nt
TRBJ1-5 NA TRBV3-1/TRBV3-2 NA CASSLTPSNQPQHF TGTGCCAGCAGCCTCACGCCTAGCAATCAGCCCCAGCATTTT
TRBJ1-2 once TRBV4-1 NA CASSQEARAFSNYGYTF TGCGCCAGCAGCCAAGAGGCCAGGGCTTTCTCTAACTATGGCTACACCTTC
TRBJ1-1 NA TRBV5-5 NA CASSLGWGNTEAFF TGTGCCAGCAGCTTGGGGTGGGGGAACACTGAAGCTTTCTTT
TRBJ2-7 NA TRBV30 NA CAWSSEYEQYF TGTGCCTGGAGTTCAGAGTACGAGCAGTACTTC
TRBJ2-1 NA TRBV6-5 NA CASSSESSYNEQFF TGTGCCAGCAGTTCTGAGAGCTCCTACAATGAGCAGTTCTTC
TRBJ2-7 NA TRBV7-2 TRBD2 CASSSGLAGGRLYEQYF TGTGCCAGCAGCTCGGGACTAGCGGGAGGAAGGCTCTACGAGCAGTACTTC
TRBJ2-6 NA TRBV28 TRBD1 CASSFTYPKPGTGGLSGANVLTF TGTGCCAGCAGTTTCACCTACCCTAAGCCCGGGACAGGGGGATTGTCAGGGGCCAACGTCCTGACTTTC
TRBJ1-6 NA TRBV10-3 NA CAISESPRDPPLHF TGTGCCATCAGTGAGTCTCCGAGGGATCCACCCCTCCACTTT
TRBJ1-6 NA TRBV3-1/TRBV3-2 TRBD1 CASSQRTGESPLHF TGTGCCAGCAGCCAACGGACAGGCGAGTCACCCCTCCACTTT
TRBJ2-1 NA TRBV5-1 TRBD2 CASSSGRDYQGEQFF TGCGCCAGCAGCTCTGGTCGGGACTACCAGGGTGAGCAGTTCTTC
TRBJ2-5 NA TRBV28 NA CASSRDTRQETQYF TGTGCCAGCAGCCGGGACACTCGTCAAGAGACCCAGTACTTC
TRBJ2-6 NA TRBV7-9 NA CASSWTASGANVLTF TGTGCCAGCAGCTGGACAGCGTCTGGGGCCAACGTCCTGACTTTC
TRBJ2-7 NA TRBV28 NA CASIQTGGRGEQYF TGTGCCAGCATCCAAACCGGGGGCAGGGGCGAGCAGTACTTC
TRBJ2-1 NA TRBV5-5 TRBD2 CASSLGLADDNEQFF TGTGCCAGCAGCTTGGGTCTAGCGGACGACAATGAGCAGTTCTTC
TRBJ1-3 NA TRBV12-3/TRBV12-4 NA CASCRGSGNTIYF TGTGCCAGCTGTCGGGGCTCTGGAAACACCATATATTTT
TRBJ2-3 NA TRBV27 NA CASSLRGITDTQYF TGTGCCAGCAGTTTAAGAGGAATCACAGATACGCAGTATTTT
TRBJ1-1 NA TRBV5-1 NA CASSLAGNTEAFF TGCGCCAGCAGCTTGGCGGGGAACACTGAAGCTTTCTTT
TRBJ1-1 NA TRBV5-1 TRBD1 CASSLVRQGADTEAFF TGCGCCAGCAGCTTGGTGAGACAGGGGGCCGACACTGAAGCTTTCTTT
TRBJ1-3 once TRBV7-3 NA CASSPGGSSSGNTIYF TGTGCCAGCAGCCCGGGGGGCAGCTCCTCTGGAAACACCATATATTTT
TRBJ2-7 NA TRBV27 TRBD2 CASSHDLAGSSYEQYF TGTGCCAGCAGCCACGACCTAGCGGGGAGCTCCTACGAGCAGTACTTC
TRBJ2-3 NA TRBV7-2 TRBD2 CASSLGGASGRGTDTQYF TGTGCCAGCAGCTTAGGGGGGGCTAGCGGGAGGGGCACAGATACGCAGTATTTT
TRBJ2-2 NA TRBV7-2 NA CASSLVTTGELFF TGTGCCAGCAGCTTAGTGACAACCGGGGAGCTGTTTTTT
TRBJ2-3 NA TRBV27 TRBD1 CASSLSHGTGGVVDTQYF TGTGCCAGCAGTTTATCGCACGGGACAGGGGGTGTGGTGGATACGCAGTATTTT